Many counts were recorded for the clone carrying this TCR beta chain. What it recognizes is unknown. The V gene lost 7 bases and the J gene lost 0 bases, with 16 bases spanning the gap. The CDR3 is made up of 16 amino acids. Germline assignment: CDR1 SQVTM and CDR2 ANQGSEA. These data belong to a study of identical twins. From the 5' RACE reads, TCRdb called clonotypes with MiXCR, one entry per CDR3 protein. The sample lists 450,000 or so distinct CDR3 sequences; about 18% were seen once. Study-level results: The same donors were not followed; conclusions instead depended on cross-sectional statistical analysis. There were fewer insertions in abundant cord blood beta clonotypes, but memory repertoires showed no such pattern.

What was sequenced was naive T cells sorted from blood. This TCR derives from a man aged 45-65 years in good health. V gene TRBV29-1 combines with J gene TRBJ2-6; possibly TRBD1 for D (6 bases). The CDR3 DNA reads as TGCAGCGGACAGGAAATTTCCTCCTCTGGGGCCAACGTCCTGACTTTC. It codes for CSGQEISSSGANVLTF.